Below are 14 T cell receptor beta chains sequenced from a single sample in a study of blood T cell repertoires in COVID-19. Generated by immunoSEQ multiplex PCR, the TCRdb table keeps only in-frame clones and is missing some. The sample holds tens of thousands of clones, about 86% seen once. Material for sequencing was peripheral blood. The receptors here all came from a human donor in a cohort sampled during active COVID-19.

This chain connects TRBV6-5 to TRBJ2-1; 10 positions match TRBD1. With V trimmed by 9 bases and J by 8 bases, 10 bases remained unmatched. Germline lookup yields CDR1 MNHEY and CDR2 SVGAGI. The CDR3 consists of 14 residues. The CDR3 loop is CASPGTGVLDEQFF. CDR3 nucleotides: TGTGCCAGTCCTGGGACAGGGGTTTTGGATGAGCAGTTCTTC.

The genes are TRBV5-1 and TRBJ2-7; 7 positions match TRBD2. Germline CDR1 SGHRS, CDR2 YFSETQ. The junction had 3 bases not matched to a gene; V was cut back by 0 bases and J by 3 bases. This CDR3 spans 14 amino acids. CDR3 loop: CASSLGTRGYEQYF. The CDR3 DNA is TGCGCCAGCAGCTTGGGGACTAGGGGCTACGAGCAGTACTTC.

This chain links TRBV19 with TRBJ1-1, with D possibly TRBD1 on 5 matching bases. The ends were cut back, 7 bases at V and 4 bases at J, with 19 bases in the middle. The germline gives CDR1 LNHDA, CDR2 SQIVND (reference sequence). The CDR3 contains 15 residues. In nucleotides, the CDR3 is TGTGCCAGTAATAGTTTCAGGGCCGGTAGCACTGAAGCTTTCTTT. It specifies CASNSFRAGSTEAFF.

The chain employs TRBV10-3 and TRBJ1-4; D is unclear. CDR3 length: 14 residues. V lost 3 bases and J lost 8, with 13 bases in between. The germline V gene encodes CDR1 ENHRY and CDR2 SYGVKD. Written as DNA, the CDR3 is TGTGCCATCAGTGAAGGGCCCTCGGGGGAAAAACTGTTTTTT. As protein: CAISEGPSGEKLFF.

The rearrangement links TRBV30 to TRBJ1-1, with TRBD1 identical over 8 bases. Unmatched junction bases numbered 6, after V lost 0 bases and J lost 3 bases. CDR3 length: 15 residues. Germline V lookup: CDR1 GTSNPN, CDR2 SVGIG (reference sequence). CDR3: CAWSVHQGAYTEAFF. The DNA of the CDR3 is TGTGCCTGGAGTGTTCACCAGGGGGCATACACTGAAGCTTTCTTT.

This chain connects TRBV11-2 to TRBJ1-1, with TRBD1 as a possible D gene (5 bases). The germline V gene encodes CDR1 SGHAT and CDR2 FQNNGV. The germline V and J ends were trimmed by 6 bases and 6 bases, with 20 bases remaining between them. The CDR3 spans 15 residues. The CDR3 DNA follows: TGTGCCAGCAGTGAGTCAGGGTGGGATTCGGCTGAAGCTTTCTTT. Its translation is CASSESGWDSAEAFF.

The CDR3 spells CASSYYDRDYEQYF. The CDR3 DNA reads as TGTGCCAGCAGCTACTACGACAGGGACTACGAGCAGTACTTC. The rearrangement links TRBV7-9 to TRBJ2-7, with 7 bases identical to TRBD1. CDR1 is SEHNR and CDR2 is FQNEAQ in the germline V gene (reference sequence). This CDR3 is 14 amino acids long. V gave up 4 bases and J gave up 3 bases; unmatched junction bases: 6.

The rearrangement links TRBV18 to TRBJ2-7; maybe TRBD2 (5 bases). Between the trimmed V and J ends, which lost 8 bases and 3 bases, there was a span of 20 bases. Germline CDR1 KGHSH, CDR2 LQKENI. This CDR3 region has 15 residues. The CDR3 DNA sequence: TGTGCCAGCGGCCTGGGAGATGCACCGAGCTACGAGCAGTACTTC. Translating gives CASGLGDAPSYEQYF.

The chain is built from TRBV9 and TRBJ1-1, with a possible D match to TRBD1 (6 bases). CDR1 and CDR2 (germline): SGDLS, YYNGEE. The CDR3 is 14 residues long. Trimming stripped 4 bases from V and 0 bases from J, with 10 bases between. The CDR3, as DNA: TGTGCCAGCAGCCTACAGGGCTTGAACACTGAAGCTTTCTTT. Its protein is CASSLQGLNTEAFF.

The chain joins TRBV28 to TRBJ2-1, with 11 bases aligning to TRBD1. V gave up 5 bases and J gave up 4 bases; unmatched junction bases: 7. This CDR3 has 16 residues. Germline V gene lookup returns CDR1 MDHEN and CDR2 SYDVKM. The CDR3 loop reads CASSPGQGARYNEQFF. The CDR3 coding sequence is TGTGCCAGCAGTCCAGGACAGGGGGCGCGGTACAATGAGCAGTTCTTC.

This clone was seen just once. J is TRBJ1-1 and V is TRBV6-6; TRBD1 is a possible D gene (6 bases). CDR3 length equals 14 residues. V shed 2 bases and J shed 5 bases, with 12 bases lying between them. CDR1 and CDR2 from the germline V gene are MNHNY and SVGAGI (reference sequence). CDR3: CASSYGGRGTEAFF. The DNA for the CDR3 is TGTGCCAGCAGTTACGGGGGGAGGGGGACTGAAGCTTTCTTT.

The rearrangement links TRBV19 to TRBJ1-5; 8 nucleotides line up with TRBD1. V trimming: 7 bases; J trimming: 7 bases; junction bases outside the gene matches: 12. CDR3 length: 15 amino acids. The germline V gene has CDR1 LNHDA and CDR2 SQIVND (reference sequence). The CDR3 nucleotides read TGTGCCAGTATCGGGGCAGGGGGCGCGCGGCAGCCCCAGCATTTT. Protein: CASIGAGGARQPQHF.

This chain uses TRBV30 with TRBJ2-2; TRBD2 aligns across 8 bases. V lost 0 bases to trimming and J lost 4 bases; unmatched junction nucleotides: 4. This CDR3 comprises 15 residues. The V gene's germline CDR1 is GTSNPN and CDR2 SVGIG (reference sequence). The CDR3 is CAWSVRGGTTGELFF. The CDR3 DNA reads TGTGCCTGGAGTGTACGGGGGGGGACCACCGGGGAGCTGTTTTTT.

The CDR3 sequence is CASSLDVGVGYEQYF. In DNA form, the CDR3 reads TGTGCCAGCAGCTTGGATGTGGGCGTCGGCTACGAGCAGTACTTC. The rearrangement links TRBV5-4 to TRBJ2-7; D is undetermined. Per germline, CDR1 SGHNT and CDR2 YYREEE (reference sequence). This CDR3 region has 15 residues. V was shortened by 0 bases and J by 3 bases, with 13 bases between the two germline ends.